A single sample gave rise to the 11 T cell receptor beta chains below, sequenced in a study of blood T cell repertoires in COVID-19. Sequenced by immunoSEQ multiplex PCR; TCRdb stores in-frame clones only, minus some. Here the sample spans some 350,000 clones, nearly 90% being singletons. Sequencing was carried out using peripheral blood. The receptors derive from a young man with active or convalescent COVID-19.

CDR3 bases: TGTGCCAGCAGTTACTCTTTAAACTCCTACGAGCAGTACTTC. It codes for CASSYSLNSYEQYF. The rearrangement links TRBV6-6 to TRBJ2-7; D ambiguous. Per germline, CDR1 MNHNY and CDR2 SVGAGI (reference sequence). The CDR3 runs 14 residues. Trimming stripped 0 bases from V and 0 bases from J, with 6 bases between.

This clone was seen more than once but under ten times. The chain recombines TRBV25-1 with TRBJ1-6; 8 nucleotides align to TRBD1. CDR1 is MGHDK, CDR2 SYGVNS, per germline. There are 15 residues in the CDR3. Losses at the gene ends were 6 bases for V and 6 bases for J; bases not matched to a gene: 7. The CDR3 DNA follows: TGTGCCAGCAGGGCCTCGGACAGGGTTAATTCACCCCTCCACTTT. This codes for CASRASDRVNSPLHF. The full variable domain, completed using reference TRBV25-1 and TRBJ1-6, is EADIYQTPRYLVIGTGKKITLECSQTMGHDKMYWYQQDPGMELHLIHYSYGVNSTEKGDLSSESTVSRIRTEHFPLTLESARPSHTSQYLCASRASDRVNSPLHFGNGTRLTVT.

The chain couples TRBV19 to TRBJ2-2; the D is unclear. The V end was cut by 10 bases, the J end by 0 bases, with 21 bases between. The CDR3 runs 17 residues. Germline V gene sequence: CDR1 LNHDA, CDR2 SQIVND (reference sequence). The CDR3 loop is CATSNVGSQANTGELFF. The CDR3 nucleotides are TGTGCCACCTCGAACGTGGGCAGCCAAGCGAACACCGGGGAGCTGTTTTTT.

The rearrangement links TRBV6-5 to TRBJ1-4; maybe TRBD1 (6 bases). V was pared by 6 bases and J by 1 base, with 9 bases between. The CDR3 totals 14 residues. Germline CDR1 reads MNHEY; CDR2 reads SVGAGI. Here the CDR3 DNA reads TGTGCCAGCAGCGGGGGGCGAACTAATGAAAAACTGTTTTTT. Amino acid sequence: CASSGGRTNEKLFF.

With regard to this clone: Germline and junction disagree at one end, which may indicate a read error. The V call is TRBV5-8, the J call TRBJ2-6; D perhaps matches TRBD1 (5 bases). The CDR3 is 14 amino acids. From germline, CDR1 is SGHTS and CDR2 YDEGEE. The CDR3 is CASSLRSGANVLTF. The CDR3 DNA is TGTGCCAGCAGCTTGCGCTCTGGGGCCAACGTGCTGACTTTC.

The chain is built from TRBV7-8 and TRBJ1-5, with a tentative D call TRBD1 (5 bases). CDR3 size: 13 residues. Per germline, CDR1 SGHVS and CDR2 FQNEAQ. With 1 base removed from V and 7 bases from J, the gap between germline ends came to 8 bases. The chain's CDR3 is CASSLVREQPQHF. CDR3 nucleotides: TGTGCCAGCAGCTTAGTCAGGGAACAGCCCCAGCATTTT.

The rearrangement links TRBV7-3 to TRBJ1-1, with unresolved D. Between the trimmed V and J ends, which lost 0 bases and 5 bases, there was a span of 10 bases. Per the germline V gene, CDR1 is SGHTA and CDR2 is FQGTGA. This CDR3 has 14 residues. The CDR3 DNA follows: TGTGCCAGCAGCTTAACAGGGTCGGGGACTGAAGCTTTCTTT. Residues: CASSLTGSGTEAFF.

The chain recombines TRBV15 with TRBJ2-1, with 7 bases that match TRBD2. V lost 0 bases and J lost 3; bases outside the gene matches: 2. Germline V gives CDR1 LNHNV, CDR2 YYDKDF (reference sequence). The CDR3 covers 15 residues. The CDR3 spells CATSREQRDYNEQFF. Here the CDR3 DNA reads TGTGCCACCAGCAGAGAACAGCGGGACTACAATGAGCAGTTCTTC.

The chain employs TRBV6-6 and TRBJ1-1; maybe TRBD1 (6 bases). Germline CDR1 reads MNHNY; CDR2 reads SVGAGI (reference sequence). V lost 0 bases to trimming and J lost 3 bases, with 11 bases between them. The CDR3 runs 15 residues. The CDR3 coding sequence is TGTGCCAGCAGTTACTCGACAGGAAAGCACACTGAAGCTTTCTTT. Translation: CASSYSTGKHTEAFF.

The V and J genes are TRBV9 and TRBJ1-6, with D uncertain. The CDR3 length is 16 residues. Germline-derived CDR1 and CDR2 are SGDLS and YYNGEE. V was pared by 1 base and J by 0 bases, with 8 bases between. This CDR3 reads CASSVQQFSYNSPLHF. Written as DNA, the CDR3 is TGTGCCAGCAGCGTACAACAGTTCTCCTATAATTCACCCCTCCACTTT. Complete variable domain (other parts from reference TRBV9 and TRBJ1-6): DSGVTQTPKHLITATGQRVTLRCSPRSGDLSVYWYQQSLDQGLQFLIQYYNGEERAKGNILERFSAQQFPDLHSELNLSSLELGDSALYFCASSVQQFSYNSPLHFGNGTRLTVT.

The CDR3 here is CASSPGQGLNIQYF. The CDR3 DNA sequence: TGTGCCAGCAGTCCCGGACAGGGACTAAACATTCAGTACTTC. The chain recombines TRBV27 with TRBJ2-4; TRBD1 aligns across 8 bases. Germline assignment: CDR1 MNHEY and CDR2 SMNVEV (reference sequence). This CDR3 is 14 amino acids long. J was trimmed by 6 bases and V by 5 bases; bases with no gene match: 6.